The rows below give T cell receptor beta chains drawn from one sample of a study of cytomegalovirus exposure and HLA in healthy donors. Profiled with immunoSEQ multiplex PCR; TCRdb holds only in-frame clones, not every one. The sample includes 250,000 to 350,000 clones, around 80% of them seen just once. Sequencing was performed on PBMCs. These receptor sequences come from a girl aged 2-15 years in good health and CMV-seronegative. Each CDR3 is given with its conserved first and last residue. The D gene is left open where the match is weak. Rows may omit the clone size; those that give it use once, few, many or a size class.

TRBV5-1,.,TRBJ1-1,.,CASSYLGRDTEAFF,TGCGCCAGCAGCTATCTAGGGAGGGACACTGAAGCTTTCTTT
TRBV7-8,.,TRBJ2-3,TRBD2,CASSPSGLSSTDTQYF,TGTGCCAGCAGCCCTAGCGGACTTTCTAGCACAGATACGCAGTATTTT
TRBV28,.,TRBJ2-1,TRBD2,CASSIWTSGSSLNEQFF,TGTGCCAGCAGTATATGGACTAGCGGCAGTAGTCTCAATGAGCAGTTCTTC
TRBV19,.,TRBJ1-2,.,CASSINTGDRKYGYTF,TGTGCCAGTAGTATTAACACCGGCGACAGAAAGTATGGCTACACCTTC
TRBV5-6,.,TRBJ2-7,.,CASSFAGYEQYF,TGTGCCAGCAGCTTTGCGGGCTACGAGCAGTACTTC
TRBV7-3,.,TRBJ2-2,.,CASSLTGTGTGELFF,TGTGCCAGCAGCTTAACCGGCACCGGGACCGGGGAGCTGTTTTTT
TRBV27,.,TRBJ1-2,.,CASSSLGLSRGYTF,TGTGCCAGCAGTTCCCTAGGACTGAGTCGCGGCTACACCTTC
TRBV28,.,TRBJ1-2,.,CASSLSFPGYGYTF,TGTGCCAGCAGTTTAAGTTTCCCGGGCTATGGCTACACCTTC
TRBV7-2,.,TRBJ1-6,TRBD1,CASSRTGGYNSPLHF,TGTGCCAGCAGCCGAACAGGGGGCTATAATTCACCCCTCCACTTT
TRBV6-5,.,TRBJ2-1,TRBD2,CASTGTSYDEQFF,TGTGCCAGCACCGGGACTAGCTATGATGAGCAGTTCTTC
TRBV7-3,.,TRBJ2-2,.,CASSLARNTGELFF,TGTGCCAGCAGCTTAGCCAGGAACACCGGGGAGCTGTTTTTT
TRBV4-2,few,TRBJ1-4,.,CASSQERSTNEKLFF,TGTGCCAGCAGCCAAGAGCGTTCAACTAATGAAAAACTGTTTTTT